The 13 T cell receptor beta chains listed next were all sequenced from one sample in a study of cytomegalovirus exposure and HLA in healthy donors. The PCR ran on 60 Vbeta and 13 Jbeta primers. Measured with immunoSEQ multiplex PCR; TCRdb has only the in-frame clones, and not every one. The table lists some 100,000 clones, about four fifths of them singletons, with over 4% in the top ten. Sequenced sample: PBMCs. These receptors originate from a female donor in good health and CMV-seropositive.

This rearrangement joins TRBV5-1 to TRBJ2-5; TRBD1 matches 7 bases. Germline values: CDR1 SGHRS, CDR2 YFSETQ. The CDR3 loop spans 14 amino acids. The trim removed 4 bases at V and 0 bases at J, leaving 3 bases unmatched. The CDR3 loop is CASSPGQYQETQYF. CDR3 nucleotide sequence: TGCGCCAGCAGCCCGGGACAGTACCAAGAGACCCAGTACTTC. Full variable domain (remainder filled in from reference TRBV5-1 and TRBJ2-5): KAGVTQTPRYLIKTRGQQVTLSCSPISGHRSVSWYQQTPGQGLQFLFEYFSETQRNKGNFPGRFSGRQFSNSRSEMNVSTLELGDSALYLCASSPGQYQETQYFGPGTRLLVL.

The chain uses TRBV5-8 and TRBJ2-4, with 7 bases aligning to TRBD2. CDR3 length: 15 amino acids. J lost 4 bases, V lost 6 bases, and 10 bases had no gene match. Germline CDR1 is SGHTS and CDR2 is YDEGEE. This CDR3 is CASTLGTTVKNIQYF. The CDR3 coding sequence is TGTGCCAGCACCCTTGGGACTACCGTGAAAAACATTCAGTACTTC.

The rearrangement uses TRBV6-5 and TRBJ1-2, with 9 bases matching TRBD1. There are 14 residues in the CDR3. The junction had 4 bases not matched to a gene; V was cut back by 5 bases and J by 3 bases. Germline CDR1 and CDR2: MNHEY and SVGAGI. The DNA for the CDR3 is TGTGCCAGCAGTGCCACAGGGGGCCACTATGGCTACACCTTC. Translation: CASSATGGHYGYTF.

The CDR3 loop reads CASSRDAGGQADTQYF. The CDR3 coding sequence is TGTGCCAGCAGCCGGGATGCGGGGGGGCAGGCAGATACGCAGTATTTT. The V call is TRBV11-2, the J call TRBJ2-3, with 9 bases fitting TRBD2. Losses at the gene ends were 5 bases for V and 4 bases for J; bases not matched to a gene: 10. The CDR3 loop spans 16 amino acids. Germline loops: CDR1 SGHAT, CDR2 FQNNGV.

The CDR3 coding sequence is TGTGCCAGCAGTGTCTGGAGCACTGAAGCTTTCTTT. This encodes CASSVWSTEAFF. This chain connects TRBV2 to TRBJ1-1, with unresolved D. The CDR3 consists of 12 residues. The V end was cut by 4 bases, the J end by 4 bases, with 7 bases between. The germline gives CDR1 SNHLY, CDR2 FYNNEI.

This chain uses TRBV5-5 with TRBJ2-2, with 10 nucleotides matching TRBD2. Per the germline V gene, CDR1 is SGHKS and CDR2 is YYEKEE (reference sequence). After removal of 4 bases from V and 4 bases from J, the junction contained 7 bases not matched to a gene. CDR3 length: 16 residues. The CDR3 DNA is TGTGCCAGCAGCCCGGAGCGGGGGGGCCGCACCGGGGAGCTGTTTTTT. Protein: CASSPERGGRTGELFF.

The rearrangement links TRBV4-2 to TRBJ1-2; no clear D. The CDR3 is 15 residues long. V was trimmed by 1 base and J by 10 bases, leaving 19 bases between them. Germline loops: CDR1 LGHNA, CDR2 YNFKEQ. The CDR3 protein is CASSQGGVSSISYTF. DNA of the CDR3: TGTGCCAGCAGCCAAGGCGGGGTTTCCAGTATCTCCTACACCTTC.

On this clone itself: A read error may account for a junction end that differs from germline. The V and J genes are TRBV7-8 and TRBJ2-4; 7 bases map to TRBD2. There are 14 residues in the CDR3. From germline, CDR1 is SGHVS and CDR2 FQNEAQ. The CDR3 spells CASSLSSGGNSQYF. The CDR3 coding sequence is TGTGCCAGCAGCTTGTCCTCCGGGGGGAACAGTCAGTACTTC.

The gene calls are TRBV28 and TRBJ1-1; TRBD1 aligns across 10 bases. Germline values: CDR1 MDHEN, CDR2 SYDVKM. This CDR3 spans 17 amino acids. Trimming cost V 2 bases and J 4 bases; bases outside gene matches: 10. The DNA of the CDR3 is TGTGCCAGCAGTTTACCCGGGACAGGGGCCGGGGGCACTGAAGCTTTCTTT. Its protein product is CASSLPGTGAGGTEAFF.

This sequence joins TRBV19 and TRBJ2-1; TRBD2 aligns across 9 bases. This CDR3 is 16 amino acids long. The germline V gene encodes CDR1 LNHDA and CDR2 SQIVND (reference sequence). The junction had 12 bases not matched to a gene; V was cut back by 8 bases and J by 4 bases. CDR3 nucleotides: TGTGCCAGTCCCTGGCGACTAGCGGACTCTTACAATGAGCAGTTCTTC. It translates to CASPWRLADSYNEQFF.

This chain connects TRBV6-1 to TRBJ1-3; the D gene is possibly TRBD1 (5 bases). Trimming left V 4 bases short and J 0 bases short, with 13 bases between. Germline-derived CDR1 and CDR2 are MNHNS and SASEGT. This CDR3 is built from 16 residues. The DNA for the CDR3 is TGTGCCAGCAGTGCCCGACAGCTTACCTCTGGAAACACCATATATTTT. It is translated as CASSARQLTSGNTIYF.

CDR3 DNA: TGTGCCAGCAGCACATTTTTCCCAGAGGGTGGGAATGGCTACACCTTC. Protein product: CASSTFFPEGGNGYTF. V is TRBV5-5 and J is TRBJ1-2; unclear D gene. Germline CDR1 reads SGHKS; CDR2 reads YYEKEE (reference sequence). With 4 bases removed from V and 6 bases from J, the gap between germline ends came to 22 bases. The CDR3 extends over 16 amino acids.

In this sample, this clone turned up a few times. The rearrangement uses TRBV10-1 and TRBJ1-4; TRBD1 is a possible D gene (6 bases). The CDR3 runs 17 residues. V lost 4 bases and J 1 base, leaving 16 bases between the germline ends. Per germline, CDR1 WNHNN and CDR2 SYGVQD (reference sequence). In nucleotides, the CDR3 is TGCGCCAGCAGTGGGAGATGGGGGCGTAAAACTAATGAAAAACTGTTTTTT. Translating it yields CASSGRWGRKTNEKLFF.